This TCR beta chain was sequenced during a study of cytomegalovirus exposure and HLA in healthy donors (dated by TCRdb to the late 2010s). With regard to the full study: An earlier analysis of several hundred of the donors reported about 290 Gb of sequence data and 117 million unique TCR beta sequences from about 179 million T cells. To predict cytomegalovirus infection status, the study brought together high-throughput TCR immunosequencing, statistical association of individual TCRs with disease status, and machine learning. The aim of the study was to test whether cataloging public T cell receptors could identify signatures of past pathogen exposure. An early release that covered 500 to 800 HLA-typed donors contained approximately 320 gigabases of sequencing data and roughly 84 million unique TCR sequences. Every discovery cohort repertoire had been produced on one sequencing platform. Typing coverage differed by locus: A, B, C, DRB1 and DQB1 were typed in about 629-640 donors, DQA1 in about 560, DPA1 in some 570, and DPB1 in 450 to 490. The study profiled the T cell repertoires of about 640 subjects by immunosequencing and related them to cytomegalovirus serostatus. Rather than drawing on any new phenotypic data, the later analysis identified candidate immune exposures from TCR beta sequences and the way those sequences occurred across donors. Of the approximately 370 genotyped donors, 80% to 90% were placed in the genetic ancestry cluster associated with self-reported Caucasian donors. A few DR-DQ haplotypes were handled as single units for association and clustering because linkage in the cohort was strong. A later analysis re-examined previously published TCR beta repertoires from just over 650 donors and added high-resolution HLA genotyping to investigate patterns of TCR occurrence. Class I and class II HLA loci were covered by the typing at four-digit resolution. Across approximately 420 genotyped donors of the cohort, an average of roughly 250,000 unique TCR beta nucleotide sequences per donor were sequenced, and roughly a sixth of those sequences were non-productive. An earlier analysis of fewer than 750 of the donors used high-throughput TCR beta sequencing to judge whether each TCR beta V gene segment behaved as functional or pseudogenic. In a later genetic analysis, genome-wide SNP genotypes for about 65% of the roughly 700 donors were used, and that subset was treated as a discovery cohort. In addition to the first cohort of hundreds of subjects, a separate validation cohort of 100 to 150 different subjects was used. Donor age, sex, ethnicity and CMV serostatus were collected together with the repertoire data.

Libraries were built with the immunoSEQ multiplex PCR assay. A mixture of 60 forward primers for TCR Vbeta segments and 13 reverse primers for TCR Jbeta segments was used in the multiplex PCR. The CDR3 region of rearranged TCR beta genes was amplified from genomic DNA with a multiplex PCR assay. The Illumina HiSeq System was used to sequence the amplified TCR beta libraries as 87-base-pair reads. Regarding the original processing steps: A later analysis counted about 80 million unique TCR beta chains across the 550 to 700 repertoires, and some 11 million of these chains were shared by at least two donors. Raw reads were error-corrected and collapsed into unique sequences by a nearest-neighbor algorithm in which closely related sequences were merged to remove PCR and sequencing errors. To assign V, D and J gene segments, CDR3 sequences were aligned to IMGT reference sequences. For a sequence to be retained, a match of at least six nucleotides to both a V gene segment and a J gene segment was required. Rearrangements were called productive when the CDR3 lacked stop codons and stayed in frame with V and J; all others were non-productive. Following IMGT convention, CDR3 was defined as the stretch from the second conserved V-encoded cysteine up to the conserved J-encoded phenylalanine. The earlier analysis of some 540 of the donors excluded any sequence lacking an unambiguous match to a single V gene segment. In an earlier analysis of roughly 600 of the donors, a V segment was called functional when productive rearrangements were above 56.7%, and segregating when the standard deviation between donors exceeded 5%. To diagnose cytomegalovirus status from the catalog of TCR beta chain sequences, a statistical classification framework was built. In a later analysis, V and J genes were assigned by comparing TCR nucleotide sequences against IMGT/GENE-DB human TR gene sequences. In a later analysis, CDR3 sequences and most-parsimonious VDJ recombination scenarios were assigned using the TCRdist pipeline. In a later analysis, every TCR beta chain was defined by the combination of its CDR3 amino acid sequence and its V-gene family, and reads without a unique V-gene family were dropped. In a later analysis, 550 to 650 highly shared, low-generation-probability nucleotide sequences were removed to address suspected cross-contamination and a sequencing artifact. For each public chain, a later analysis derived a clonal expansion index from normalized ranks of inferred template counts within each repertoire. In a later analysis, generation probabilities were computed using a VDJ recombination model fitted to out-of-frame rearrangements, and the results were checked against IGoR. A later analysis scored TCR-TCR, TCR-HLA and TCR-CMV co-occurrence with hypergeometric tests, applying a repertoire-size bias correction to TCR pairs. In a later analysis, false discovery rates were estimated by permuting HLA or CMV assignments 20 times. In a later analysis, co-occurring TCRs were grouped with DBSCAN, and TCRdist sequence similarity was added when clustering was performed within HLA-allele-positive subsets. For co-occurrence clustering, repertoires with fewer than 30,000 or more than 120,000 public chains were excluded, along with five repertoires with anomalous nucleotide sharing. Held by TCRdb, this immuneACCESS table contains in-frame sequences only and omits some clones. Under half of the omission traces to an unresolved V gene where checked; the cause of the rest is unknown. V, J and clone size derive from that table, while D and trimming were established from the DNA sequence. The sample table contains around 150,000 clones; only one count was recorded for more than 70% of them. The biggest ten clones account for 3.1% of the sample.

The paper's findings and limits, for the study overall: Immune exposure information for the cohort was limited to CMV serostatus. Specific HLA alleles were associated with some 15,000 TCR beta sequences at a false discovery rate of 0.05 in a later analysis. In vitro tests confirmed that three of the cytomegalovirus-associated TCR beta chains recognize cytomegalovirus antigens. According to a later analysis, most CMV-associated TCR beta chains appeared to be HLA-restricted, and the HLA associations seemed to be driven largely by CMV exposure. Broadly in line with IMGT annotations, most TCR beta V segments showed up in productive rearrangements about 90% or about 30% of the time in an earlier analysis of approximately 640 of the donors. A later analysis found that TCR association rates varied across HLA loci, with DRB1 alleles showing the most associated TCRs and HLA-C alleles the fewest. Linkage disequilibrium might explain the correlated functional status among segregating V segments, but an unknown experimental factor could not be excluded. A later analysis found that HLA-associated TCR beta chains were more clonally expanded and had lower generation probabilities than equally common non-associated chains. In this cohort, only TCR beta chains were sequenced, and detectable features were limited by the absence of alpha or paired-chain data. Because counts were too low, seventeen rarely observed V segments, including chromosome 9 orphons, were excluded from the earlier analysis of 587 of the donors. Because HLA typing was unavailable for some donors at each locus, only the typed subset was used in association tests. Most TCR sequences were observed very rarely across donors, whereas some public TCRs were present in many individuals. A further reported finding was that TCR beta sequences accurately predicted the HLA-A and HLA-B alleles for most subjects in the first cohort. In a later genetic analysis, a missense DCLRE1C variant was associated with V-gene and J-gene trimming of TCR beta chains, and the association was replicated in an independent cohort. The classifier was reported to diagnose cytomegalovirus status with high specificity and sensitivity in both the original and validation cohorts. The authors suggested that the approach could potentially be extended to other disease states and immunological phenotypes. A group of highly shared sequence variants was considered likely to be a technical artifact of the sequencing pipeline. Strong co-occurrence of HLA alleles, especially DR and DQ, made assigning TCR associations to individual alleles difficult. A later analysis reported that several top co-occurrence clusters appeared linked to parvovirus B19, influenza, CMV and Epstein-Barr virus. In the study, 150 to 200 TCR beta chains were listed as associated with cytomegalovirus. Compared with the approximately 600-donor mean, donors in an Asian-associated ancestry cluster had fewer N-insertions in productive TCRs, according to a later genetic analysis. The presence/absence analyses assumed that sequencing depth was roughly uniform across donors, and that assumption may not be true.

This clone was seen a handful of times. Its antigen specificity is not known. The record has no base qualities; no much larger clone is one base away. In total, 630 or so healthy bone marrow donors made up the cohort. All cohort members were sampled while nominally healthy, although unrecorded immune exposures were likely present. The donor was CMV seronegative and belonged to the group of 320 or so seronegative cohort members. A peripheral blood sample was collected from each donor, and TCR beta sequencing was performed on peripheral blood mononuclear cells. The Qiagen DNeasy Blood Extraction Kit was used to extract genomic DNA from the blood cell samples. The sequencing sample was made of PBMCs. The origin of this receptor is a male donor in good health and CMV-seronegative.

The sequenced DNA: TGTGCCAGCAGCCCCACCGACTCGGAGTACGAGCAGTACTTC. This gives the protein CASSPTDSEYEQYF. The chain links TRBV28 with TRBJ2-7; the D gene is not confidently resolved. Trimming costs V 6 bases and J 4 bases, and their ends lie 16 bases apart. From the cysteine up to the phenylalanine, the CDR3 has a length of 14 residues. Of the read, only the CDR3 DNA is kept; its 42 bases are in frame from base 1. As encoded in the germline V gene, CDR1 is MDHEN while CDR2 is SYDVKM.